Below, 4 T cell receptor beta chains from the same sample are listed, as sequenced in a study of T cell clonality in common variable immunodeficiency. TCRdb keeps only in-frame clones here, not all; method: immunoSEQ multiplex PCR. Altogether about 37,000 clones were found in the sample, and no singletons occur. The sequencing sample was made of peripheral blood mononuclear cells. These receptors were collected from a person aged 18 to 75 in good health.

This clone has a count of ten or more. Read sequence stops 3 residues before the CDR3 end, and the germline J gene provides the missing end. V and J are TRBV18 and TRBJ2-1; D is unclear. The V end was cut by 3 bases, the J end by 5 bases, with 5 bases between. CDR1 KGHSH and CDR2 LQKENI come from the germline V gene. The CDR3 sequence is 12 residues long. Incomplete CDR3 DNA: TGTGCCAGCTCACCGGCAGACAATGAG. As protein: CASSPADNE. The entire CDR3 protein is CASSPADNEQFF.

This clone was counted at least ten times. The sequenced CDR3 bases are TGTGCCAGCAGCTCATTAAAGGGGAACTATGGC. The encoded protein is CASSSLKGNYG. The full CDR3 is CASSSLKGNYGYTF. This chain joins TRBV11-2 and TRBJ1-2; D might be TRBD1 (5 bases). The read ends 3 residues early relative to the CDR3; the germline J gene fills the gap. Trimming took 4 bases from V and 2 from J, leaving 11 bases between them. Germline V lookup: CDR1 SGHAT, CDR2 FQNNGV. CDR3 size: 14 residues. The whole variable domain, remainder taken from reference TRBV11-2 and TRBJ1-2, is EAGVAQSPRYKIIEKRQSVAFWCNPISGHATLYWYQQILGQGPKLLIQFQNNGVVDDSQLPKDRFSAERLKGVDSTLKIQPAKLEDSAVYLCASSSLKGNYGYTFGSGTRLTVV.

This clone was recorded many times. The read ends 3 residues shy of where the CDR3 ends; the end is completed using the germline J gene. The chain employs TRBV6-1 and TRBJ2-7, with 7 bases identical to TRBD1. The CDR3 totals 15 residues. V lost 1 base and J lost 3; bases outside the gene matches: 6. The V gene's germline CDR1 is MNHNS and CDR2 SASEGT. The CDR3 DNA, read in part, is TGTGCCAGCAGTGAAGGACAGGGCCATCACTACGAG. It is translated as CASSEGQGHHYE. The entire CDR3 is CASSEGQGHHYEQYF.

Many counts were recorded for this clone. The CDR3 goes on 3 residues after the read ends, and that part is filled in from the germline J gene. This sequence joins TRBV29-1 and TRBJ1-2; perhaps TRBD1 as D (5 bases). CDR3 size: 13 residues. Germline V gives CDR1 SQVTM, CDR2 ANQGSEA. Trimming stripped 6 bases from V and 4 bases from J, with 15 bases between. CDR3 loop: CSVGMGGGYGYTF. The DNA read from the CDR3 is TGCAGCGTAGGAATGGGGGGAGGCTATGGC.